This entry lists 19 T cell receptor beta chains sequenced from one sample in a study of blood T cell repertoires in COVID-19. Measured with immunoSEQ multiplex PCR; TCRdb has only the in-frame clones, and not every one. The repertoire holds roughly 85,000 clones, with roughly 90% as singletons. Sequenced input: peripheral blood. The receptor set was obtained from a man between 45 and 60 years old with active or convalescent COVID-19.

The J gene is TRBJ2-5, the V gene TRBV6-5; maybe TRBD2 (6 bases). The CDR3 is 13 residues long. Germline values: CDR1 MNHEY, CDR2 SVGAGI. Deletions cut 7 bases from V and 10 bases from J, with 19 bases between. This CDR3 reads CASTRGRREDQYF. The CDR3, as DNA: TGTGCCAGCACTAGAGGGAGGAGGGAAGACCAGTACTTC.

V is TRBV7-9 and J is TRBJ2-1; 11 bases align to TRBD2. Unmatched junction bases numbered 2, after V lost 5 bases and J lost 2 bases. Germline values: CDR1 SEHNR, CDR2 FQNEAQ (reference sequence). The CDR3 length is 15 residues. The CDR3 region has the DNA TGTGCCAGCAGCACTAGCGGGAGTACCTACAATGAGCAGTTCTTC. Protein product: CASSTSGSTYNEQFF.

The chain recombines TRBV5-6 with TRBJ2-3; maybe TRBD2 (5 bases). Germline CDR1 is SGHDT and CDR2 is YYEEEE. The CDR3 extends over 15 amino acids. V was pared by 4 bases and J by 0 bases, with 12 bases between. The CDR3 sequence: CASSPGVTSTDTQYF. The CDR3 nucleotides are TGTGCCAGCAGCCCCGGGGTGACTAGCACAGATACGCAGTATTTT.

This chain links TRBV14 with TRBJ1-5; a weak D match, TRBD1 (6 bases). The CDR3 runs to 14 residues. In germline, CDR1 is SGHDN, CDR2 FVKESK. With 4 bases removed from V and 3 bases from J, the gap between germline ends came to 10 bases. The CDR3: CASSLGQTNQPQHF. The CDR3 DNA sequence: TGTGCCAGCAGCCTAGGACAGACCAATCAGCCCCAGCATTTT.

The chain recombines TRBV3-1 (or the pseudogene TRBV3-2) with TRBJ2-3, with 10 bases identical to TRBD2. The length of the CDR3 is 15 residues. The germline gives CDR1 LGHDT, CDR2 YNNKEL (reference sequence). J lost 1 base, V lost 4 bases, and 2 bases had no gene match. DNA of the CDR3: TGTGCCAGCAGCCTACTAGCGGGACGCACAGATACGCAGTATTTT. Its translation is CASSLLAGRTDTQYF.

The J gene is TRBJ1-2, the V gene TRBV28, with 7 bases aligning to TRBD1. The germline CDR1 and CDR2 sequences are MDHEN and SYDVKM. With 5 bases clipped from V and 4 bases from J, the junction kept 4 bases outside the gene matches. The CDR3 sequence is 13 residues long. This CDR3 reads CASSRTGVYGYTF. The CDR3 coding sequence is TGTGCCAGCAGTAGAACAGGGGTCTATGGCTACACCTTC.

V and J are TRBV3-1 (or the pseudogene TRBV3-2) and TRBJ2-7; 9 bases align to TRBD2. In germline, CDR1 is LGHDT, CDR2 YNNKEL (reference sequence). The CDR3 loop spans 18 amino acids. Trimming removed 1 base from V and 2 bases from J; junction bases left unmatched: 12. The chain's CDR3 is CASSQVIGAGGSPYEQYF. The DNA of the CDR3 is TGTGCCAGCAGCCAAGTAATAGGAGCGGGAGGATCTCCCTACGAGCAGTACTTC.

The chain couples TRBV18 to TRBJ1-1; D unresolved. V gave up 4 bases and J gave up 3 bases, with 9 bases separating them. This CDR3 comprises 13 residues. Germline V lookup: CDR1 KGHSH, CDR2 LQKENI. The CDR3 DNA reads TGTGCCAGCTCACTCCTCCGAGACACTGAAGCTTTCTTT. Translated: CASSLLRDTEAFF.

The V and J genes are TRBV11-2 and TRBJ2-3; no reliable D call. The CDR3 sequence is 13 residues long. CDR1 and CDR2 (germline): SGHAT, FQNNGV. V lost 6 bases and J lost 2, with 9 bases in between. In nucleotides, the CDR3 is TGTGCCAGCAGGTCGGGTGACACAGATACGCAGTATTTT. Translating it yields CASRSGDTDTQYF.

The rearrangement uses TRBV25-1 and TRBJ2-7; 13 bases line up with TRBD2. Per the germline V gene, CDR1 is MGHDK and CDR2 is SYGVNS. V was pared by 3 bases and J by 2 bases, with 4 bases of the junction left unmatched. This CDR3 has 16 amino acids. DNA of the CDR3: TGTGCCAGCAGTGAGACTAGCGGGAGGAACACCTACGAGCAGTACTTC. This translates into CASSETSGRNTYEQYF.

The chain's CDR3 is CASSFMGLAGRGEQFF. The CDR3 nucleotides are TGTGCCAGCAGTTTTATGGGACTAGCGGGACGCGGTGAGCAGTTCTTC. The chain combines TRBV27 with TRBJ2-1; 13 nucleotides align to TRBD2. The V gene's germline CDR1 is MNHEY and CDR2 SMNVEV (reference sequence). V lost 3 bases and J lost 9; bases outside the gene matches: 8. The CDR3 has 16 amino acids.

The chain recombines TRBV7-2 with TRBJ2-5; tentative D call: TRBD1 (6 bases). Germline lookup yields CDR1 SGHTA and CDR2 FQGNSA. This CDR3 has 15 amino acids. The V end lost 5 bases, the J end lost 5 bases, and 18 bases lay between the germline ends. In DNA, the CDR3 is TGTGCCAGCAGCAGATCAACAGGGTTCGGGGAGACCCAGTACTTC. Its translation is CASSRSTGFGETQYF.

This rearrangement joins TRBV18 to TRBJ2-1; 11 nucleotides agree with TRBD1. CDR3 length equals 16 residues. V shed 1 base, J shed 2 bases, and the junction held 1 base outside the gene matches. The germline gives CDR1 KGHSH, CDR2 LQKENI. The CDR3 region has the DNA TGTGCCAGCTCACCACGGACAGGGGGCGCCTACAATGAGCAGTTCTTC. Protein sequence: CASSPRTGGAYNEQFF.

V is TRBV6-1 and J is TRBJ1-4; perhaps TRBD1 as D (6 bases). This CDR3 comprises 17 residues. Germline CDR1 and CDR2: MNHNS and SASEGT. The V end was cut by 4 bases, the J end by 8 bases, with 23 bases between. CDR3 sequence (DNA): TGTGCCAGCAGTGGGGGCTCTGGGACATCCGTAAGGGAAAAACTGTTTTTT. Protein product: CASSGGSGTSVREKLFF.

A few counts support this clone. Written as DNA, the CDR3 is TGTGCCACCAGTGTCGACCTGACGGGACCCCTCCACTTT. Amino acids: CATSVDLTGPLHF. The rearrangement joins TRBV15 to TRBJ1-6; D remains unclear. The CDR3 length is 13 residues. CDR1 LNHNV and CDR2 YYDKDF come from the germline V gene (reference sequence). V lost 6 bases and J 12 bases, leaving 15 bases between the germline ends.

The gene calls are TRBV30 and TRBJ1-3; maybe TRBD1 (6 bases). The germline V gene has CDR1 GTSNPN and CDR2 SVGIG (reference sequence). Trimming took 8 bases from V and 1 from J, leaving 15 bases between them. This CDR3 comprises 14 residues. CDR3 in DNA: TGTGCCGGGGACACAGGGATTTCTGGAAACACCATATATTTT. It specifies CAGDTGISGNTIYF.

For the CDR3, the DNA is TGTGCCTGGAGCCAGGAGAGCGGGACACACACCGGGGAGCTGTTTTTT. This gives the protein CAWSQESGTHTGELFF. V and J are TRBV30 and TRBJ2-2; D might be TRBD2 (7 bases). CDR1 is GTSNPN and CDR2 is SVGIG in the germline V gene (reference sequence). CDR3 length equals 16 residues. Trimming cost V 3 bases and J 3 bases, with 17 bases left between them.

The V and J genes are TRBV28 and TRBJ1-1; 7 positions match TRBD1. Germline assignment: CDR1 MDHEN and CDR2 SYDVKM. The CDR3 has 12 amino acids. V was clipped by 7 bases and J by 10 bases; unmatched bases: 9. The CDR3 loop is CASIKRGGLAFF. The DNA of the CDR3 is TGTGCCAGCATTAAGAGAGGGGGCTTAGCTTTCTTT.

The chain uses TRBV28 and TRBJ1-3; tentatively, D is TRBD1 (5 bases). V was pared by 6 bases and J by 0 bases, with 12 bases between. Per the germline V gene, CDR1 is MDHEN and CDR2 is SYDVKM. The CDR3 is made up of 15 amino acids. The CDR3 reads CASSPGGYSGNTIYF. In DNA, the CDR3 is TGTGCCAGCAGCCCGGGGGGGTACTCTGGAAACACCATATATTTT.